This entry concerns a single T cell receptor beta chain. What it binds is not known. This specimen comes from a study of T cell repertoires in aging, cancer and after chemotherapy. As for the study in general: Clear clonal overlap appeared across healthy donor samples taken over several months to years. Roughly 9.3 million TCR reads made up the full dataset.

Peripheral blood genomic DNA, not sorted cells or RNA, was the template. Multiplex touch-down PCR with TRB-A/B primers amplified rearranged V-D-J TRB sequences. MiXCR was run by TCRdb on the multiplex PCR reads, yielding one entry per CDR3 protein. The sample records thousands of distinct CDR3 sequences, 25% to 40% being singletons. Trimming at V came to 9 bases and at J to 4 bases, leaving 16 bases not matched to a gene. The CDR3 extends over 17 amino acids. CDR1 and CDR2 from the germline V gene are SGHTS and YDEGEE. Study results and caveats: These repertoire data do not allow conclusions about immunological memory after chemotherapy.

This TCR derives from a human donor in good health. Sequences were obtained from blood. The rearrangement joins TRBV5-8 to TRBJ2-2, with TRBD2 identical over 9 bases. The CDR3 is CATQRRGGASGTGELFF. For the CDR3, the DNA is TGTGCCACCCAACGACGCGGGGGGGCCTCGGGCACCGGGGAGCTGTTTTTT.